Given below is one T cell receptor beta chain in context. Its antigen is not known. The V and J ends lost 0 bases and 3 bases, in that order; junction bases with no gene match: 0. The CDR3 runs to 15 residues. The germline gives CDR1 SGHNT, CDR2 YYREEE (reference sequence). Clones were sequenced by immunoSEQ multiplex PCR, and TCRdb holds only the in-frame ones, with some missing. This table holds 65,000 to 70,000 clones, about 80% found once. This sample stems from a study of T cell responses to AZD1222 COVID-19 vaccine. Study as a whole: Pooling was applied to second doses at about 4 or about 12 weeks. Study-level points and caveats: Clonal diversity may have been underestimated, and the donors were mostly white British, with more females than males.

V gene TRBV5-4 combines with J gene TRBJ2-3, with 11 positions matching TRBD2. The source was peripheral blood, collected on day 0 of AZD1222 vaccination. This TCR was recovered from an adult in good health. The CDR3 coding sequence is TGTGCCAGCAGCTTGGCTAGCGGGGGGACAGATACGCAGTATTTT. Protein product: CASSLASGGTDTQYF.